The 32 T cell receptor beta chains reported below all come from one sample, sequenced in a study of shared T cell receptors in the human thymus. Sequenced by immunoSEQ multiplex PCR; TCRdb stores in-frame clones only, minus some. The sample yields hundreds of thousands of clones, 88% seen once. These data were also filed under a second study, of human thymus T cells.

The sample taken for sequencing was thymocytes. The receptors derive from a boy less than two years old with a congenital heart defect.

In this sample, this clone turned up once. V and J are TRBV15 and TRBJ2-5; 9 nucleotides line up with TRBD1. This CDR3 comprises 15 residues. The junction had 9 bases not matched to a gene; V was cut back by 6 bases and J by 4 bases. Germline CDR1 is LNHNV and CDR2 is YYDKDF (reference sequence). CDR3 sequence reads: CATSNRDRVGETQYF. The CDR3 region has the DNA TGTGCCACCAGTAACCGGGACAGGGTTGGAGAGACCCAGTACTTC.

A few counts support this clone. The V gene is TRBV5-1, the J gene TRBJ2-2, with TRBD2 matching over 7 bases. Looked up from germline, CDR1 is SGHRS and CDR2 is YFSETQ. This CDR3 has 14 amino acids. The V and J ends lost 6 bases and 3 bases, in that order; junction bases with no gene match: 5. The CDR3 DNA is TGCGCCAGCATCGGGGGGATGGACACCGGGGAGCTGTTTTTT. Its protein product is CASIGGMDTGELFF.

The chain recombines TRBV6-1 with TRBJ2-1; 10 nucleotides agree with TRBD2. Losses at the gene ends were 4 bases for V and 9 bases for J; bases not matched to a gene: 9. Germline V gene lookup returns CDR1 MNHNS and CDR2 SASEGT. The CDR3 is 15 residues long. This chain's CDR3 is CASSVSGWTSGEQFF. The CDR3 region has the DNA TGTGCCAGCAGTGTGTCAGGGTGGACTAGCGGTGAGCAGTTCTTC.

The chain combines TRBV7-7 with TRBJ2-3; TRBD2 matches 7 bases. CDR3 size: 15 residues. Looked up from germline, CDR1 is SSHAT and CDR2 is FNYEAQ (reference sequence). Germline trimming cut 5 bases from V and 1 base from J; bases unmatched to any gene: 6. In DNA, the CDR3 is TGTGCCAGCAGCCCAAGCGGGAAGGGCACAGATACGCAGTATTTT. Translated, it gives CASSPSGKGTDTQYF.

This chain uses TRBV11-2 with TRBJ2-1; 7 positions match TRBD2. The germline V gene encodes CDR1 SGHAT and CDR2 FQNNGV. The V segment lost 7 bases and the J segment 8 bases; nucleotides outside the gene matches: 11. The CDR3 has 14 residues. The CDR3: CASTKFNAGDEQFF. CDR3 in DNA: TGTGCCAGCACCAAATTCAACGCGGGAGATGAGCAGTTCTTC.

This chain joins TRBV27 and TRBJ1-1, with D hard to call. V was clipped by 2 bases and J by 0 bases, with 13 bases between them. CDR3 length equals 16 residues. Per germline, CDR1 MNHEY and CDR2 SMNVEV (reference sequence). The chain's CDR3 is CASSLTAFVLNTEAFF. CDR3 nucleotide sequence: TGTGCCAGCAGTTTAACAGCCTTCGTTTTGAACACTGAAGCTTTCTTT.

The chain employs TRBV28 and TRBJ2-2; D perhaps matches TRBD1 (6 bases). This CDR3 has 11 amino acids. Trimming left V 6 bases short and J 8 bases short, with 7 bases between. CDR1 is MDHEN and CDR2 is SYDVKM in the germline V gene. The CDR3, as DNA: TGTGCCAGCAGGAGGGGGGGGGAGCTGTTTTTT. The encoded protein is CASRRGGELFF.

J is TRBJ2-7 and V is TRBV29-1; 11 bases fit TRBD2. Germline lookup yields CDR1 SQVTM and CDR2 ANQGSEA. Unmatched junction bases numbered 3, after V lost 6 bases and J lost 2 bases. The CDR3 contains 13 residues. DNA of the CDR3: TGCAGCGTCGTAGCGGGAGGGCCCTACGAGCAGTACTTC. It translates to CSVVAGGPYEQYF.

This clone was counted a few times. V gene TRBV4-3 combines with J gene TRBJ2-2, with D possibly TRBD1 on 6 matching bases. Germline CDR1 is LGHNA and CDR2 is YSLEER. The V gene lost 3 bases and the J gene lost 1 base, with 15 bases spanning the gap. The CDR3 totals 17 residues. Here the CDR3 reads CASSQKYGTQNTGELFF. CDR3 bases: TGCGCCAGCAGCCAGAAGTATGGGACACAGAACACCGGGGAGCTGTTTTTT.

V is TRBV10-3 and J is TRBJ2-1, with TRBD2 matching 7 bases. The ends lost 1 base at V and 4 bases at J; junction bases unmatched: 7. This CDR3 spans 16 amino acids. Looked up from germline, CDR1 is ENHRY and CDR2 is SYGVKD. The CDR3 region is CAISEYPGLSYNEQFF. DNA of the CDR3: TGTGCCATCAGTGAGTATCCGGGACTATCATACAATGAGCAGTTCTTC.

The rearrangement links TRBV25-1 to TRBJ2-1; 7 nucleotides match TRBD2. Germline V gene data show CDR1 as MGHDK and CDR2 as SYGVNS. The CDR3 is 18 amino acids. Trimming cost V 6 bases and J 0 bases; bases outside gene matches: 14. The CDR3 spells CASRDNTGTNRSYNEQFF. The DNA for the CDR3 is TGTGCCAGCAGAGACAATACCGGGACTAACCGCTCCTACAATGAGCAGTTCTTC.

The chain carries TRBV6-5 and TRBJ1-5, with D tentatively TRBD1 (6 bases). Trimming stripped 5 bases from V and 7 bases from J, with 12 bases between. CDR1 and CDR2 from the germline V gene are MNHEY and SVGAGI. The CDR3 sequence is 13 residues long. This CDR3 is CASSPGTIQPQHF. CDR3 nucleotides: TGTGCCAGCAGTCCCGGGACAATCCAGCCCCAGCATTTT.

J is TRBJ1-3 and V is TRBV12-5; 9 bases map to TRBD1. Germline V lookup: CDR1 LGHNT, CDR2 FRNRAP. The CDR3 length is 14 residues. The V gene end was trimmed by 6 bases and the J gene end by 9 bases; junction bases not matched to a gene: 9. The CDR3 is CASGSGTGFFTIYF. As DNA, the CDR3 is TGTGCTAGTGGCTCCGGGACAGGGTTCTTCACCATATATTTT.

The gene calls are TRBV4-2 and TRBJ2-1, with D possibly being TRBD2 (5 bases). Germline CDR1 LGHNA, CDR2 YNFKEQ. V was clipped by 2 bases and J by 8 bases, with 10 bases between them. The CDR3 sequence is 13 residues long. The CDR3 sequence: CASSQCGGHEQFF. CDR3 nucleotides: TGTGCCAGCAGCCAATGCGGCGGGCATGAGCAGTTCTTC.

The genes are TRBV9 and TRBJ2-7; unclear D gene. V shed 0 bases and J shed 2 bases, with 9 bases lying between them. CDR3 length equals 14 residues. Germline CDR1 reads SGDLS; CDR2 reads YYNGEE. The DNA of the CDR3 is TGTGCCAGCAGCGTAGGTTTTGGCCCCTACGAGCAGTACTTC. Translation: CASSVGFGPYEQYF.

V is TRBV12-5 and J is TRBJ2-1, with 12 nucleotides matching TRBD2. V shed 2 bases, J shed 7 bases, and the junction held 9 bases outside the gene matches. This CDR3 has 17 amino acids. Germline CDR1 reads LGHNT; CDR2 reads FRNRAP. The CDR3 loop reads CASGLTSSGRAGNEQFF. The CDR3 DNA is TGTGCTAGTGGTTTGACATCTAGCGGGAGGGCGGGGAATGAGCAGTTCTTC.

The chain recombines TRBV7-2 with TRBJ2-3, with D tentatively TRBD2 (5 bases). This CDR3 is 13 amino acids long. Germline values: CDR1 SGHTA, CDR2 FQGNSA. V shed 5 bases and J shed 6 bases, with 12 bases lying between them. CDR3 amino acids: CASSPTAVDTQYF. The CDR3 bases are TGTGCCAGCAGCCCCACAGCGGTGGATACGCAGTATTTT.

The chain is built from TRBV5-1 and TRBJ2-1; 15 nucleotides line up with TRBD2. Trimming cost V 1 base and J 0 bases; bases outside gene matches: 5. The germline V gene has CDR1 SGHRS and CDR2 YFSETQ. The CDR3 spans 19 residues. CDR3 sequence reads: CASSLQGLAGGPSYNEQFF. The CDR3 DNA is TGCGCCAGCAGCTTGCAAGGACTAGCGGGAGGGCCCTCCTACAATGAGCAGTTCTTC.

The chain has TRBV27 and TRBJ2-5; tentatively, D is TRBD2 (7 bases). The CDR3 is 15 amino acids. Deletions cut 6 bases from V and 5 bases from J, with 19 bases between. Germline CDR1 is MNHEY and CDR2 is SMNVEV (reference sequence). CDR3 bases: TGTGCCAGCAGCCCAAGGGGGAGGGAAGAGGAGACCCAGTACTTC. Its translation: CASSPRGREEETQYF.

The chain links TRBV7-9 to TRBJ2-1, with 11 bases matching TRBD2. Germline loops: CDR1 SEHNR, CDR2 FQNEAQ (reference sequence). The V gene end was trimmed by 5 bases and the J gene end by 3 bases; junction bases not matched to a gene: 3. This CDR3 is built from 15 residues. The CDR3 DNA reads TGTGCCAGCAGCCACACTAGCGGGAGCTACAATGAGCAGTTCTTC. Translating it yields CASSHTSGSYNEQFF.

The V and J genes are TRBV2 and TRBJ2-1; no clear D. Trimming left V 2 bases short and J 3 bases short, with 5 bases between. CDR1 is SNHLY and CDR2 is FYNNEI in the germline V gene. CDR3 size: 13 residues. CDR3 nucleotides: TGTGCCAGCAGTGAAAGCCGCTACAATGAGCAGTTCTTC. Its translation: CASSESRYNEQFF.

The chain couples TRBV9 to TRBJ2-3; TRBD2 matches at 7 bases. The CDR3 totals 14 residues. V was pared by 9 bases and J by 0 bases, with 7 bases of the junction left unmatched. Germline lookup yields CDR1 SGDLS and CDR2 YYNGEE. The CDR3 is CATSLADSTDTQYF. DNA of the CDR3: TGTGCCACCTCCCTAGCGGATAGCACAGATACGCAGTATTTT. Full variable domain (remainder filled in from reference TRBV9 and TRBJ2-3): DSGVTQTPKHLITATGQRVTLRCSPRSGDLSVYWYQQSLDQGLQFLIQYYNGEERAKGNILERFSAQQFPDLHSELNLSSLELGDSALYFCATSLADSTDTQYFGPGTRLTVL.

The chain is built from TRBV28 and TRBJ1-2; 8 bases are a match to TRBD1. Germline-derived CDR1 and CDR2 are MDHEN and SYDVKM. The J segment lost 8 bases and the V segment lost 6 bases, leaving 5 bases of the junction unmatched. There are 12 residues in the CDR3. Here the CDR3 reads CASRDRVRGYTF. CDR3 DNA: TGTGCCAGCAGGGACAGGGTTCGGGGCTACACCTTC.

The chain recombines TRBV19 with TRBJ1-1, with D unclear. The germline V and J ends were trimmed by 7 bases and 9 bases, with 12 bases remaining between them. In germline, CDR1 is LNHDA, CDR2 SQIVND (reference sequence). The CDR3 sequence is 11 residues long. In nucleotides, the CDR3 is TGTGCCAGTATCAAAAGGAGCCAAGCTTTCTTT. Amino acids: CASIKRSQAFF.

The chain is built from TRBV7-2 and TRBJ2-1; the D gene is possibly TRBD2 (6 bases). The germline gives CDR1 SGHTA, CDR2 FQGNSA. The CDR3 totals 16 residues. Trimming left V 5 bases short and J 0 bases short, with 14 bases between. This CDR3 is CASSGLAWSSYNEQFF. In DNA form, the CDR3 reads TGTGCCAGCAGCGGTCTAGCGTGGAGCTCCTACAATGAGCAGTTCTTC.

This clone has just one count. The chain is built from TRBV28 and TRBJ2-7; 7 positions agree with TRBD2. The germline V gene has CDR1 MDHEN and CDR2 SYDVKM. The CDR3 sequence is 14 residues long. V trimming: 0 bases; J trimming: 5 bases; junction bases outside the gene matches: 4. The CDR3 DNA is TGTGCCAGCAGTTTATGCGGGCGGGAGCACGAGCAGTACTTC. Translation gives CASSLCGREHEQYF.

The V and J genes are TRBV7-3 and TRBJ2-2, with unresolved D. Trimming shortened V by 2 bases and J by 3 bases, and 10 bases separated the two germline ends. Germline values: CDR1 SGHTA, CDR2 FQGTGA. This CDR3 region has 15 residues. Written as DNA, the CDR3 is TGTGCCAGCAGCTTACTTTTCCCTCACACCGGGGAGCTGTTTTTT. This translates into CASSLLFPHTGELFF.

The V call is TRBV11-2, the J call TRBJ2-7, with D perhaps TRBD1 (5 bases). V was clipped by 1 base and J by 5 bases, with 12 bases between them. Per germline, CDR1 SGHAT and CDR2 FQNNGV. The CDR3 totals 14 residues. CDR3 sequence reads: CASSLGTQGHEQYF. The CDR3 nucleotides are TGTGCCAGCAGCTTAGGCACCCAGGGCCACGAGCAGTACTTC.

This chain uses TRBV4-3 with TRBJ2-3, with D tentatively TRBD2 (5 bases). This CDR3 has 15 amino acids. The V and J ends lost 0 bases and 2 bases respectively, with 9 bases between them. In germline, CDR1 is LGHNA, CDR2 YSLEER. The CDR3 reads CASSQDEGLTDTQYF. The CDR3 DNA follows: TGCGCCAGCAGCCAAGATGAGGGCCTCACAGATACGCAGTATTTT.

The V gene is TRBV30, the J gene TRBJ2-1, with D hard to call. This CDR3 is 14 amino acids long. V lost 5 bases to trimming and J lost 8 bases, with 19 bases between them. CDR1 is GTSNPN, CDR2 SVGIG, per germline (reference sequence). CDR3 bases: TGTGCCTGGGGAATAGACCCCCCAGGCGATGAGCAGTTCTTC. It translates to CAWGIDPPGDEQFF.

This clone was observed once. The chain employs TRBV12-5 and TRBJ2-7; D may be TRBD2 (6 bases). The germline V gene encodes CDR1 LGHNT and CDR2 FRNRAP. V was clipped by 0 bases and J by 0 bases, with 12 bases between them. This CDR3 has 16 amino acids. CDR3 loop: CASGLVVRGSSYEQYF. CDR3 bases: TGTGCTAGTGGTTTGGTAGTGCGGGGAAGCTCCTACGAGCAGTACTTC. The entire variable domain, with the rest obtained from reference TRBV12-5 and TRBJ2-7, is as follows: DARVTQTPRHKVTEMGQEVTMRCQPILGHNTVFWYRQTMMQGLELLAYFRNRAPLDDSGMPKDRFSAEMPDATLATLKIQPSEPRDSAVYFCASGLVVRGSSYEQYFGPGTRLTVT.

The chain combines TRBV11-3 with TRBJ1-1, with 7 bases aligning to TRBD1. CDR1 and CDR2 from the germline V gene are SGHNT and YENEEA. This CDR3 is 13 amino acids long. The trim removed 6 bases at V and 4 bases at J, leaving 5 bases unmatched. The chain's CDR3 is CASRLQGGTEAFF. In nucleotides, the CDR3 is TGTGCCAGCAGGCTCCAGGGGGGCACTGAAGCTTTCTTT.